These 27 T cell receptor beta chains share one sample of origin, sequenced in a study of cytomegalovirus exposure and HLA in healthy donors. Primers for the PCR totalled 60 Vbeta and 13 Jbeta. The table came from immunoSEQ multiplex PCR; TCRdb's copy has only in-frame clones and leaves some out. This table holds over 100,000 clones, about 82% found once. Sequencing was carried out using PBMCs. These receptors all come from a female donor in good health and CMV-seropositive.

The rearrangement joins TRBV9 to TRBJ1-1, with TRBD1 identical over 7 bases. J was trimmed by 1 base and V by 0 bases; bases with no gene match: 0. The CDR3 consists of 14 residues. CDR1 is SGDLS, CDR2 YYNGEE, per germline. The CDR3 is CASSVGQGNTEAFF. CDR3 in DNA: TGTGCCAGCAGCGTAGGACAGGGGAACACTGAAGCTTTCTTT.

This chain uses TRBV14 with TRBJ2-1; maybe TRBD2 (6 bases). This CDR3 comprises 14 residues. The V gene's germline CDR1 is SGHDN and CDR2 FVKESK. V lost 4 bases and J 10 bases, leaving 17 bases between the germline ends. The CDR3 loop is CASSPSMAGYEQFF. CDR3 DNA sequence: TGTGCCAGCAGCCCCTCGATGGCGGGGTACGAGCAGTTCTTC.

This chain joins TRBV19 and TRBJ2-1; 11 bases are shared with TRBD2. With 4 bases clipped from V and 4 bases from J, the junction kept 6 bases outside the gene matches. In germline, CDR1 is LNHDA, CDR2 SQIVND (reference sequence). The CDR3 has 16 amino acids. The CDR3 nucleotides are TGTGCCAGTAGTACCCTCACTAGCGGGAGATACAATGAGCAGTTCTTC. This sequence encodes CASSTLTSGRYNEQFF.

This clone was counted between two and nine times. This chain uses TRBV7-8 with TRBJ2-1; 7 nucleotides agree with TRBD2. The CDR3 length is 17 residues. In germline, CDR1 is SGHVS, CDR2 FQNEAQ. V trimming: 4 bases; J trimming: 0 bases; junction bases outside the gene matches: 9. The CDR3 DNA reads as TGTGCCAGCAGCTCCCCCGGGCGGGGGAGCTCCTACAATGAGCAGTTCTTC. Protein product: CASSSPGRGSSYNEQFF. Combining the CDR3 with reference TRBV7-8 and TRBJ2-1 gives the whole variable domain GAGVSQSPRYKVAKRGQDVALRCDPISGHVSLFWYQQALGQGPEFLTYFQNEAQLDKSGLPSDRFFAERPEGSVSTLKIQRTQQEDSAVYLCASSSPGRGSSYNEQFFGPGTRLTVL.

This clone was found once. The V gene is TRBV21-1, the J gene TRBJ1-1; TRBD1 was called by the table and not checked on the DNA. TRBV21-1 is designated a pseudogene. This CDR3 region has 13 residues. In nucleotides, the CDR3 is TGTGCCAGCAGCAGGGACAGGAACACTGAAGCTTTCTTT. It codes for CASSRDRNTEAFF.

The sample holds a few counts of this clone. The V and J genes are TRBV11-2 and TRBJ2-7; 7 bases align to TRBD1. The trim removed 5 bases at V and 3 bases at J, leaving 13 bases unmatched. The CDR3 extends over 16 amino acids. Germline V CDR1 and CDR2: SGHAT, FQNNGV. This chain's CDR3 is CASSNLRQGLGYEQYF. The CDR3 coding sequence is TGTGCCAGCAGCAATCTCAGACAGGGTTTGGGCTACGAGCAGTACTTC.

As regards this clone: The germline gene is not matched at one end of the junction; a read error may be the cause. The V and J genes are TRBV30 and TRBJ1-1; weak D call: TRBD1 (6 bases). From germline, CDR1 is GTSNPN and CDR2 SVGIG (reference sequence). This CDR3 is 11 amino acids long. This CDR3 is CAWRRDTEAFF. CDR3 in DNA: TGTGCCTGGAGGAGGGACACGGAAGCTTTCTTT.

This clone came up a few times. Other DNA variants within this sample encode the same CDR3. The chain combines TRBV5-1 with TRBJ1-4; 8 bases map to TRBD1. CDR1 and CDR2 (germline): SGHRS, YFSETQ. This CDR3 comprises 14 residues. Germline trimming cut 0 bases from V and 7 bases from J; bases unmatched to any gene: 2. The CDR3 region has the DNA TGCGCCAGCAGCTTGGGACAGGGGTTTGAAAAACTGTTTTTT. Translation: CASSLGQGFEKLFF.

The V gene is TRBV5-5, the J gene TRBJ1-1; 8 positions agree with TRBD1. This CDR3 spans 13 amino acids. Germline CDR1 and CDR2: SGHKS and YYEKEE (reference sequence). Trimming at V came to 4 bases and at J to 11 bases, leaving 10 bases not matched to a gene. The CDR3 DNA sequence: TGTGCCAGCAGCGCCAGGACGGACAGGGTGGCTTTCTTT. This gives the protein CASSARTDRVAFF.

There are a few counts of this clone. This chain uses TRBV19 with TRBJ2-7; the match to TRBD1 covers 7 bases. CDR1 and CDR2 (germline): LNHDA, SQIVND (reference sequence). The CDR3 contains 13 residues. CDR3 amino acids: CGTRDSSSYEQYF. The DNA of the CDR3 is TGTGGAACGAGGGACAGTAGCTCCTACGAGCAGTACTTC.

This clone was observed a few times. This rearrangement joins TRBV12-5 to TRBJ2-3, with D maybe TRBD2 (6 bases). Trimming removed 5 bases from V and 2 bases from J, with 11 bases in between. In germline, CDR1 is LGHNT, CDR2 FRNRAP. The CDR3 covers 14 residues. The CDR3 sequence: CASGPRENTDTQYF. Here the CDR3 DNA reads TGTGCTAGTGGTCCCCGGGAGAACACAGATACGCAGTATTTT. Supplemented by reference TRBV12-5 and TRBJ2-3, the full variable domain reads DARVTQTPRHKVTEMGQEVTMRCQPILGHNTVFWYRQTMMQGLELLAYFRNRAPLDDSGMPKDRFSAEMPDATLATLKIQPSEPRDSAVYFCASGPRENTDTQYFGPGTRLTVL.

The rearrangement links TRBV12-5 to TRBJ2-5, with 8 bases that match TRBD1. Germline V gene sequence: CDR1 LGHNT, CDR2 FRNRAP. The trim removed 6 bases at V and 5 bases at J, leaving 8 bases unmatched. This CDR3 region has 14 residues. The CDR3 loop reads CASGPARQGETQYF. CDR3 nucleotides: TGTGCTAGTGGACCTGCTAGACAGGGGGAGACCCAGTACTTC.

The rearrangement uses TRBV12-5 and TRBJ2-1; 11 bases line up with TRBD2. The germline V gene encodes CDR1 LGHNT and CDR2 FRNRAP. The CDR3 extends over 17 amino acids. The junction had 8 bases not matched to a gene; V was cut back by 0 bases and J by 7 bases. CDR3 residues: CASGLVLGLAGKNEQFF. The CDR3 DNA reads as TGTGCTAGTGGTTTGGTACTCGGACTAGCGGGTAAGAATGAGCAGTTCTTC.

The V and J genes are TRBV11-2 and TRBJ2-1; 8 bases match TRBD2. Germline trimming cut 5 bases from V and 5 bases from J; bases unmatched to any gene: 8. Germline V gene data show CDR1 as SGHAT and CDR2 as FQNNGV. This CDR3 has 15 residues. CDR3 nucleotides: TGTGCCAGCAGCCCTGCGGGACTAGAAAACAATGAGCAGTTCTTC. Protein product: CASSPAGLENNEQFF.

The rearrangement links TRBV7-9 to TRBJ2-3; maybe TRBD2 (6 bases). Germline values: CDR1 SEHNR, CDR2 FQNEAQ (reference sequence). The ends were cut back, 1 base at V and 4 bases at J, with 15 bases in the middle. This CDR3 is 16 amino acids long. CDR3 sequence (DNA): TGTGCCAGCAGCTTAGGAGCGGGTAAAGGTGCAGATACGCAGTATTTT. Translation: CASSLGAGKGADTQYF.

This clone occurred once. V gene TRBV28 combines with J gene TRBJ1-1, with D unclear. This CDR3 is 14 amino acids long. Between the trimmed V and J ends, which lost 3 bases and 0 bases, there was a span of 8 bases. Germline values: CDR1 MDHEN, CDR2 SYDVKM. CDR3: CASSLVQLNTEAFF. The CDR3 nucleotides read TGTGCCAGCAGTTTGGTACAGCTGAACACTGAAGCTTTCTTT. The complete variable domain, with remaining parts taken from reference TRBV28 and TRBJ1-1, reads DVKVTQSSRYLVKRTGEKVFLECVQDMDHENMFWYRQDPGLGLRLIYFSYDVKMKEKGDIPEGYSVSREKKERFSLILESASTNQTSMYLCASSLVQLNTEAFFGQGTRLTVV.

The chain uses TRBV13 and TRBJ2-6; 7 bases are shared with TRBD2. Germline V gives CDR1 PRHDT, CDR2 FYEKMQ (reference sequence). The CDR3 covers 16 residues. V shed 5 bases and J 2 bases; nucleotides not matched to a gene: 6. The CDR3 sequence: CASSPRGEAGANVLTF. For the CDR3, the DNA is TGTGCCAGCAGCCCTCGGGGGGAAGCTGGGGCCAACGTCCTGACTTTC.

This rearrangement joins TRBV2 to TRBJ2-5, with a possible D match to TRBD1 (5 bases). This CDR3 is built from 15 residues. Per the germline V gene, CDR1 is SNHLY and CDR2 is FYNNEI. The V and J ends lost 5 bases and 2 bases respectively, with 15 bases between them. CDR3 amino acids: CASSLPTVLQETQYF. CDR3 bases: TGTGCCAGCAGTCTACCGACAGTCCTACAAGAGACCCAGTACTTC. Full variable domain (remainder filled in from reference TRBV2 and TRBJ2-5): EPEVTQTPSHQVTQMGQEVILRCVPISNHLYFYWYRQILGQKVEFLVSFYNNEISEKSEIFDDQFSVERPDGSNFTLKIRSTKLEDSAMYFCASSLPTVLQETQYFGPGTRLLVL.

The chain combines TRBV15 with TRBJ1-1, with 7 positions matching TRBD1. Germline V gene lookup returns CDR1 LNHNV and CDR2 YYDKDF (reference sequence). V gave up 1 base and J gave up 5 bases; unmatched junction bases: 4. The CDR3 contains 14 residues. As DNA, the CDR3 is TGTGCCACCAGCAGAGGTCACAGGGGAACTGAAGCTTTCTTT. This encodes CATSRGHRGTEAFF.

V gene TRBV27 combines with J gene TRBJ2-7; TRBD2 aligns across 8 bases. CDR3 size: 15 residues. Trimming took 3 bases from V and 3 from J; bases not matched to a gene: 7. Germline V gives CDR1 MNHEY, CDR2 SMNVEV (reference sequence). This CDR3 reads CASSFLAGLGYEQYF. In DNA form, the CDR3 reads TGTGCCAGCAGTTTTTTGGCGGGACTAGGCTACGAGCAGTACTTC.

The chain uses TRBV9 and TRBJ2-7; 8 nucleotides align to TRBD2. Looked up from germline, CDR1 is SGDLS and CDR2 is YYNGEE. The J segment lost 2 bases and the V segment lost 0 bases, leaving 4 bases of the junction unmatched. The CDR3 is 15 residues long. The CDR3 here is CASSVGGGPTYEQYF. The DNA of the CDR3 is TGTGCCAGCAGCGTAGGCGGGGGGCCCACCTACGAGCAGTACTTC.

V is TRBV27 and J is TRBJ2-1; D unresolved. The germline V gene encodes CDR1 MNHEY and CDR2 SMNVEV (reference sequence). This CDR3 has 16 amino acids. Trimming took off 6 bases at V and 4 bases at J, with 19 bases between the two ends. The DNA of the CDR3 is TGTGCCAGCAGACGAACTAATGAGATAGATTACAATGAGCAGTTCTTC. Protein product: CASRRTNEIDYNEQFF.

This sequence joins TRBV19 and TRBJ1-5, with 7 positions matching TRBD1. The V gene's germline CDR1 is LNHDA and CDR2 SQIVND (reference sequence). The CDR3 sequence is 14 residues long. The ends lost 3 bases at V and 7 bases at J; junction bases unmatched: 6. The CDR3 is CASSMTGNGQPQHF. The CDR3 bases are TGTGCCAGTAGTATGACAGGGAACGGCCAGCCCCAGCATTTT.

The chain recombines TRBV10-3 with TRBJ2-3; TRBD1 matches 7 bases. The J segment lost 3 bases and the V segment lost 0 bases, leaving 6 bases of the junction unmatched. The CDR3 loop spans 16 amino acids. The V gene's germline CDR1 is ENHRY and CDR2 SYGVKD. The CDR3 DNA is TGTGCCATCAGTGAGTCTCTGGGCAGGGGGACAGATACGCAGTATTTT. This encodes CAISESLGRGTDTQYF.

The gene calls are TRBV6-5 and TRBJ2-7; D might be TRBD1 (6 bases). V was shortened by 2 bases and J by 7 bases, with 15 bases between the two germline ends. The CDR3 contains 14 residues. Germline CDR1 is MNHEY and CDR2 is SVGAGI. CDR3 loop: CASSYGQFSKEQYF. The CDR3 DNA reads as TGTGCCAGCAGTTACGGACAGTTTTCTAAGGAGCAGTACTTC.

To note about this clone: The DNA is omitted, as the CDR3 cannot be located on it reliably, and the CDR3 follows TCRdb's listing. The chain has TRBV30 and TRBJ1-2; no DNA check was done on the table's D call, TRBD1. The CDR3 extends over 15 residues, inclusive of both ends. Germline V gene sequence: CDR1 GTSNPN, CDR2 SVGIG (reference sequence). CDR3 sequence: CAWGKGAGGAYGYPF.

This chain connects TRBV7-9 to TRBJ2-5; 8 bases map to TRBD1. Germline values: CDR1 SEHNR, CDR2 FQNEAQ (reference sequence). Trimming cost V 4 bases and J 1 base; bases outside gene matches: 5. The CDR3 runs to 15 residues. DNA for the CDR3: TGTGCCAGCAGCTCCAGGACAGGGACCCAAGAGACCCAGTACTTC. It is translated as CASSSRTGTQETQYF.